This TCR beta chain was sequenced for a study of blood T cells in healthy people across ages. Primers used in a second PCR of about 7 to 12 cycles were a sample-barcoded 5' primer and a J-beta primer mix. TCRdb called the 5' RACE reads again in MiXCR, with one record for every CDR3 protein. The sample lists roughly 560,000 distinct CDR3 sequences; more than 20% were seen once. The V gene's germline CDR1 is MNHEY and CDR2 SVGAGI. The V gene lost 2 bases and the J gene lost 1 base, with 9 bases spanning the gap. The CDR3 is 15 residues long. The sample was also reused in another study, on T cells of mothers and their children.

The clonotype originates from a boy aged 5-17 years in good health. The chain couples TRBV6-5 to TRBJ2-4; no firm D call. Sample: blood. CDR3 coding DNA: TGTGCCAGCAGTTACCGACGGTCGGCCAAAAACATTCAGTACTTC. Protein: CASSYRRSAKNIQYF.